This T cell receptor beta chain appears in the sequencing data of a study of blood T cell repertoires in COVID-19. The ends were cut back, 3 bases at V and 2 bases at J, with 20 bases in the middle. The CDR3 sequence is 17 residues long. Per germline, CDR1 MGHRA and CDR2 YSYEKL. Clones were sequenced by immunoSEQ multiplex PCR, and TCRdb holds only the in-frame ones, with some missing. Seen here are 180,000 or so clones, roughly 86% observed once, and the top ten hold under 2%. This chain uses TRBV4-1 with TRBJ2-7; D is unresolved. Sequencing input: peripheral blood. The origin of this receptor is a man younger than 30 with active or convalescent COVID-19. CDR3 amino acids: CASSHILRRSRTYEQYF. The CDR3 region has the DNA TGCGCCAGCAGCCATATACTACGCCGGTCGAGAACCTACGAGCAGTACTTC.